This T cell receptor (beta chain) was documented in a study of shared clonotypes between healthy human individuals. Donation came from healthy HIV-negative adults that had no recent acute infections or vaccinations. All donors were Caucasian adults living in Nashville, Tennessee. Assay used: immunoSEQ multiplex PCR; TCRdb lists only in-frame clones, some missing. The data show just over 2,000,000 clones, roughly 94% seen once. Germline assignment: CDR1 ENHRY and CDR2 SYGVKD. This CDR3 has 11 residues. The V end was cut by 10 bases, the J end by 7 bases, with 14 bases between. The rearrangement uses TRBV10-3 and TRBJ2-7, with unresolved D. This receptor was identified in a young man in good health. The sample consisted of naive CD4+ T cells sorted from blood. Documented subset: CD45RA+ positively selected. The CDR3 DNA is TGTGCCACTTCCCGTGGATTAGAGCAGTACTTC. Its translation: CATSRGLEQYF.